The 8 T cell receptor beta chains below come from one sample, sequenced in a study of human T cells and chemical hapten exposure. As for time point: pre-sensitization, week 0. Described treatment: therapeutic diphenylcyclopropenone sensitization with weekly scalp DPC. TCRdb ran MiXCR on the RACE reads and lists one entry per CDR3 protein. The repertoire holds under 65,000 distinct CDR3 sequences, with 9.4% as singletons. Sequences were derived from whole blood, sampled in connection with sensitization to the hapten diphenylcyclopropenone (DPC). The origin of the receptors is a woman in her thirties or forties with alopecia areata. Some clones in this sample may be carry-over from other donors' samples.

This clonotype was seen at least ten times. The V and J genes are TRBV12-3 or TRBV12-4 and TRBJ1-1; maybe TRBD1 (5 bases). The CDR3 runs to 14 residues. Trimming shortened V by 3 bases and J by 4 bases, and 12 bases separated the two germline ends. Written as DNA, the CDR3 is TGTGCCAGCAGTTTGTCCGGGGCAGGCACTGAAGCTTTCTTT. This sequence encodes CASSLSGAGTEAFF.

The table lists this clonotype with many counts. The chain has TRBV12-3 or TRBV12-4 and TRBJ1-6, with TRBD1 as a possible D gene (5 bases). This CDR3 region has 14 residues. Trimming left V 5 bases short and J 9 bases short, with 14 bases between. CDR3 amino acids: CASSLPGNGSPLHF. The CDR3 DNA follows: TGTGCCAGCAGTCTACCAGGGAATGGTTCACCCCTCCACTTT.

The chain is built from TRBV6-2 or TRBV6-3 and TRBJ1-5, with no clear D. Germline values: CDR1 MNHEY, CDR2 SVGEGT. The length of the CDR3 is 11 residues. V was shortened by 8 bases and J by 6 bases, with 8 bases between the two germline ends. The CDR3 region has the DNA TGTGCCAGCTCGAACGGTCAGCCCCAGCATTTT. Translation: CASSNGQPQHF.

Only a few counts were recorded for this clonotype. This chain uses TRBV18 with TRBJ2-5; no reliable D call. The V and J ends lost 3 bases and 1 base respectively, with 3 bases between them. Per germline, CDR1 KGHSH and CDR2 LQKENI. The CDR3 spans 12 residues. In DNA form, the CDR3 reads TGTGCCAGCTCACCTATCCAAGAGACCCAGTACTTC. Translation gives CASSPIQETQYF.

This clonotype was seen only a few times. The chain employs TRBV20-1 and TRBJ2-7; 10 nucleotides align to TRBD2. Germline-derived CDR1 and CDR2 are DFQATT and SNEGSKA (reference sequence). The trim removed 6 bases at V and 1 base at J, leaving 6 bases unmatched. The CDR3 is 14 residues long. CDR3 sequence reads: CSATLAGVSYEQYF. In DNA form, the CDR3 reads TGCAGTGCAACTCTAGCGGGGGTGTCCTACGAGCAGTACTTC.

The J gene is TRBJ2-1, the V gene TRBV11-2, with TRBD2 matching 12 bases. Germline V gene sequence: CDR1 SGHAT, CDR2 FQNNGV. V was pared by 5 bases and J by 0 bases, with 2 bases of the junction left unmatched. The CDR3 is 16 residues long. CDR3 coding DNA: TGTGCCAGCAGCCTAGCGGGGGGGAGCTCCTACAATGAGCAGTTCTTC. It codes for CASSLAGGSSYNEQFF.

This clonotype was seen only a few times. The rearrangement uses TRBV20-1 and TRBJ2-7; D is unclear. This CDR3 comprises 11 residues. The V end lost 3 bases, the J end lost 5 bases, and 8 bases lay between the germline ends. CDR1 and CDR2 (germline): DFQATT, SNEGSKA (reference sequence). CDR3 DNA sequence: TGCAGTGCTAGGCAGAGGAACGAGCAGTACTTC. Protein sequence: CSARQRNEQYF.

This clonotype showed up many times. The V and J genes are TRBV5-4 and TRBJ1-1; possibly TRBD1 for D (5 bases). The ends were cut back, 0 bases at V and 12 bases at J, with 18 bases in the middle. The germline V gene has CDR1 SGHNT and CDR2 YYREEE (reference sequence). CDR3 length: 14 residues. CDR3 sequence (DNA): TGTGCCAGCAGCTTGGTTGGGACGGAGCTAAAACCTTTCTTT. This gives the protein CASSLVGTELKPFF.